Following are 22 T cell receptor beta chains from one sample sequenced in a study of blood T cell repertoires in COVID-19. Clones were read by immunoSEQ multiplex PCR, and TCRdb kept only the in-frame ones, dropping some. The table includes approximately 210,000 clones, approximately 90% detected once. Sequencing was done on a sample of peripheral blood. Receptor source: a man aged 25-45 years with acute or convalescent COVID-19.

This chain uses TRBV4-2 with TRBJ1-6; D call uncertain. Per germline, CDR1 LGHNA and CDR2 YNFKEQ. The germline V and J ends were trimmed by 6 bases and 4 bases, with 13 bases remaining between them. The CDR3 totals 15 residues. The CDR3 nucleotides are TGTGCCAGCAGGCTAACAGAAGAGTATAATTCACCCCTCCACTTT. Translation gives CASRLTEEYNSPLHF.

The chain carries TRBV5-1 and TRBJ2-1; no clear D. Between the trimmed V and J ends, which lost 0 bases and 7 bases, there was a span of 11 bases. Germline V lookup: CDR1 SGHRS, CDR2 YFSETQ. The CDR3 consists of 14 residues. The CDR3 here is CASSLVGSGNEQFF. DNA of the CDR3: TGCGCCAGCAGCTTGGTCGGGTCGGGTAATGAGCAGTTCTTC.

This chain's CDR3 is CASSWTSPGSYEQYF. The DNA of the CDR3 is TGCGCCAGCAGCTGGACCAGTCCGGGAAGCTACGAGCAGTACTTC. This sequence joins TRBV5-1 and TRBJ2-7, with D tentatively TRBD2 (5 bases). Germline CDR1 and CDR2: SGHRS and YFSETQ. V dropped 3 bases and J dropped 3 bases, with 16 bases sitting between them. This CDR3 region has 15 residues.

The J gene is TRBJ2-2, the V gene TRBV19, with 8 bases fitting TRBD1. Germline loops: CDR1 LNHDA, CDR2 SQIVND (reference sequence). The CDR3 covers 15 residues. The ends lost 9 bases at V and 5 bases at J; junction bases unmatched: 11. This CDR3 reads CASQTGARNTGELFF. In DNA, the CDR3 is TGTGCCAGCCAGACAGGGGCCCGAAATACCGGGGAGCTGTTTTTT.

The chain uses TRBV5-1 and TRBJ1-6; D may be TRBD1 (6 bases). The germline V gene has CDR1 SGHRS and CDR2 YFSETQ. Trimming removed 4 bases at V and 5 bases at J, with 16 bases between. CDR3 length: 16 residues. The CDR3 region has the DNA TGCGCCAGCAGCCCGGGGGGGGCGGCCGATAATTCACCCCTCCACTTT. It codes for CASSPGGAADNSPLHF.

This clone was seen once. CDR3 protein: CASTPLAARDRVIDIVEQYF. The CDR3, as DNA: TGTGCCAGCACCCCTCTTGCGGCCCGGGACAGGGTTATCGATATCGTCGAGCAGTACTTC. The J gene is TRBJ2-7, the V gene TRBV28, with 9 bases fitting TRBD1. Per germline, CDR1 MDHEN and CDR2 SYDVKM. This CDR3 has 20 residues. Losses at the gene ends were 7 bases for V and 6 bases for J; bases not matched to a gene: 28.

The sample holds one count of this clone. The CDR3 loop is CASSVADRPNYGYTF. The CDR3 region has the DNA TGTGCCAGCAGCGTAGCGGACAGGCCTAACTATGGCTACACCTTC. The J gene is TRBJ1-2, the V gene TRBV9; 7 nucleotides align to TRBD1. The V gene end was trimmed by 0 bases and the J gene end by 0 bases; junction bases not matched to a gene: 2. The CDR3 totals 15 residues. Germline-derived CDR1 and CDR2 are SGDLS and YYNGEE.

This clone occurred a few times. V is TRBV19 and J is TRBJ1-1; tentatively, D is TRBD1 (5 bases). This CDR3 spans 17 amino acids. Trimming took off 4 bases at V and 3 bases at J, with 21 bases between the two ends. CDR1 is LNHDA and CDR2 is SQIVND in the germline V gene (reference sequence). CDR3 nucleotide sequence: TGTGCCAGTAGTAGGATTACGGGGGACCCAGGTCACACTGAAGCTTTCTTT. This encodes CASSRITGDPGHTEAFF.

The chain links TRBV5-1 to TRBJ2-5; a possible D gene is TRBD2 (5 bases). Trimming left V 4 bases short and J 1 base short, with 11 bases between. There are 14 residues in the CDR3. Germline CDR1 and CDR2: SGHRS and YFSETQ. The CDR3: CASSPGSSQETQYF. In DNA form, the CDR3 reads TGCGCCAGCAGCCCGGGAAGCTCCCAAGAGACCCAGTACTTC. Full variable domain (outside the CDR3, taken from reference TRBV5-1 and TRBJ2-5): KAGVTQTPRYLIKTRGQQVTLSCSPISGHRSVSWYQQTPGQGLQFLFEYFSETQRNKGNFPGRFSGRQFSNSRSEMNVSTLELGDSALYLCASSPGSSQETQYFGPGTRLLVL.

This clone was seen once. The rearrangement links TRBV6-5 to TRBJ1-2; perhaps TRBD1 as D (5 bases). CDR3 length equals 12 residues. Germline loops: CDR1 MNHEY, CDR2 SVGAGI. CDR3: CLTRGSNYGYTF. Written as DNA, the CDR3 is TGTCTAACCCGGGGGTCGAACTATGGCTACACCTTC.

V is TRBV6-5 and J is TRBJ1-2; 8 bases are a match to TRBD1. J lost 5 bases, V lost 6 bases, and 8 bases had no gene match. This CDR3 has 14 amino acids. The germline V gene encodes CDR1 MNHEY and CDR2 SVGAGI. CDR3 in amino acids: CASSTGQGTYGYTF. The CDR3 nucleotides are TGTGCCAGCAGCACAGGACAGGGTACATATGGCTACACCTTC.

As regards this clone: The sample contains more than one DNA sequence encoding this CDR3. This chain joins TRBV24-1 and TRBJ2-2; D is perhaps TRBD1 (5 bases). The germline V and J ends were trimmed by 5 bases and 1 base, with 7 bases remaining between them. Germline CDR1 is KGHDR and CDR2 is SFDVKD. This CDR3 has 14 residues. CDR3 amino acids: CATSGQGNTGELFF. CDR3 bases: TGTGCCACCAGTGGGCAGGGGAACACCGGGGAGCTGTTTTTT.

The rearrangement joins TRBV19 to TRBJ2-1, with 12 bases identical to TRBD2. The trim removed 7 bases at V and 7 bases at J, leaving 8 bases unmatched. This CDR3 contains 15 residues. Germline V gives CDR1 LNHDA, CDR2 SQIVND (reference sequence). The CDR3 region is CASTLAGGPYNEQFF. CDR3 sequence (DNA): TGTGCCAGTACCCTAGCGGGGGGGCCTTATAATGAGCAGTTCTTC.

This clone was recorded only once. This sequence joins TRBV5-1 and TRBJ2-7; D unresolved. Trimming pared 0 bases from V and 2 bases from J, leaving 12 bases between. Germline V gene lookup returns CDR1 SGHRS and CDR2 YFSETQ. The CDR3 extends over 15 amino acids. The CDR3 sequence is CASSLAAGITYEQYF. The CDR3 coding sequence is TGCGCCAGCAGCTTGGCGGCAGGAATTACCTACGAGCAGTACTTC.

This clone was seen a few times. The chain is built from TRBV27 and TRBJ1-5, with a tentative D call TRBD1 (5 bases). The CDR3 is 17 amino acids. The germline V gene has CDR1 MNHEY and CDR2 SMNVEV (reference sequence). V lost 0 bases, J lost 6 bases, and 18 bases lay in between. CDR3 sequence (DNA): TGTGCCAGCAGTTTATCATCGTCGGGGGTGTGGAGTCAGCCCCAGCATTTT. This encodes CASSLSSSGVWSQPQHF.

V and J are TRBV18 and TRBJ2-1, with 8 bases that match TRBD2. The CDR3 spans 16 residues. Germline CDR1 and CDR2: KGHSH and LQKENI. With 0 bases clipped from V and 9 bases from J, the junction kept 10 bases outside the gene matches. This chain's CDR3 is CASSPPYGTRLAEQFF. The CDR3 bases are TGTGCCAGCTCACCACCGTACGGGACTAGGTTGGCTGAGCAGTTCTTC.

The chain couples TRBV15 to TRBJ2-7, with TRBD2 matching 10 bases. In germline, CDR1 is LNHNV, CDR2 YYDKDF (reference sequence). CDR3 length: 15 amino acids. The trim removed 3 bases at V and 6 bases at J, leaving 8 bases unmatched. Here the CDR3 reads CATSRALAGTREQYF. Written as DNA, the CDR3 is TGTGCCACCAGCAGGGCACTAGCGGGAACGCGCGAGCAGTACTTC.

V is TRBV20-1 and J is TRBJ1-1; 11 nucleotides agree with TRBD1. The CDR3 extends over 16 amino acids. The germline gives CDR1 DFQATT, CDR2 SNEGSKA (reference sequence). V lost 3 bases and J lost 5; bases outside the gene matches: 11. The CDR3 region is CSASLTPGQGGTEAFF. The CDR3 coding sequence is TGCAGTGCTAGTCTGACCCCGGGACAGGGGGGAACTGAAGCTTTCTTT.

DNA for the CDR3: TGTGCCAGCTCACCACTGGGGGCAACGAACACCGGGGAGCTGTTTTTT. Encoded protein: CASSPLGATNTGELFF. The rearrangement uses TRBV18 and TRBJ2-2, with D perhaps matching TRBD1 (6 bases). Germline V gene sequence: CDR1 KGHSH, CDR2 LQKENI. The V and J ends lost 1 base and 0 bases respectively, with 9 bases between them. CDR3 size: 16 residues.

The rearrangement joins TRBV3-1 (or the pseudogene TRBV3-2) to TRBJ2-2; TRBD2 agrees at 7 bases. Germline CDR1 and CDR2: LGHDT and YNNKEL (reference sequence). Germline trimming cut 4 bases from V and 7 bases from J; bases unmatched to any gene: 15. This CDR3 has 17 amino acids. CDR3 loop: CASSLTRARERGGELFF. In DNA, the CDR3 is TGTGCCAGCAGCCTCACGCGGGCCCGGGAGCGGGGCGGGGAGCTGTTTTTT.

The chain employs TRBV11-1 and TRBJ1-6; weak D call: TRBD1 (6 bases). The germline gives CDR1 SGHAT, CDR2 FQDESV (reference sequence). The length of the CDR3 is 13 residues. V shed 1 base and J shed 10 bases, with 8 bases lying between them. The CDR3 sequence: CASSLDRASPLHF. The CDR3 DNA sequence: TGTGCCAGCAGCTTAGACAGGGCGTCACCCCTCCACTTT.

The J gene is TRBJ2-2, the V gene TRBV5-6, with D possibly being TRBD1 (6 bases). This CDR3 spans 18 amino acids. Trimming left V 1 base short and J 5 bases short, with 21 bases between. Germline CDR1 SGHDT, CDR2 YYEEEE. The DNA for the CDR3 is TGTGCCAGCAGCTTGATTGGGACACCATCGCGGACGACCGGGGAGCTGTTTTTT. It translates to CASSLIGTPSRTTGELFF.